The clone carrying this TCR beta chain was detected a few times. In germline, CDR1 is KGHSH, CDR2 LQKENI. V was shortened by 4 bases and J by 4 bases, with 12 bases between the two germline ends. The CDR3 loop spans 14 amino acids. From the RT-PCR reads, TCRdb called clonotypes with MiXCR, one entry per CDR3 protein. Of about 680,000 distinct CDR3 sequences listed, approximately 14% are singletons. The sequenced sample consisted of memory CD4+ T cells from blood. The origin of this receptor is a female donor in good health, serving as a healthy control. The chain is built from TRBV18 and TRBJ2-3; possibly TRBD1 for D (5 bases). The CDR3: CASSQTASPDTQYF. The CDR3 DNA reads as TGTGCCAGCTCACAGACAGCCTCCCCAGATACGCAGTATTTT.